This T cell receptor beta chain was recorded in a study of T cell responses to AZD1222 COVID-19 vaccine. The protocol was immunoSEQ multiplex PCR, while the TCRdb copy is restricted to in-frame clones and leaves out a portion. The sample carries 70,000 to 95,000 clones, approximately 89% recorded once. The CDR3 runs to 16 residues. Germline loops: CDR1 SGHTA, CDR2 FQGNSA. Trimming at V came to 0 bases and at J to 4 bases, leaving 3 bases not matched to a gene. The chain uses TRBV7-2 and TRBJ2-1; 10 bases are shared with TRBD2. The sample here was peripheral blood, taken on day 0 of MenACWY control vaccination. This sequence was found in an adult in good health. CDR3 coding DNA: TGTGCCAGCAGCTTAGCGGGTAGCGGGGGGTACAATGAGCAGTTCTTC. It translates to CASSLAGSGGYNEQFF.